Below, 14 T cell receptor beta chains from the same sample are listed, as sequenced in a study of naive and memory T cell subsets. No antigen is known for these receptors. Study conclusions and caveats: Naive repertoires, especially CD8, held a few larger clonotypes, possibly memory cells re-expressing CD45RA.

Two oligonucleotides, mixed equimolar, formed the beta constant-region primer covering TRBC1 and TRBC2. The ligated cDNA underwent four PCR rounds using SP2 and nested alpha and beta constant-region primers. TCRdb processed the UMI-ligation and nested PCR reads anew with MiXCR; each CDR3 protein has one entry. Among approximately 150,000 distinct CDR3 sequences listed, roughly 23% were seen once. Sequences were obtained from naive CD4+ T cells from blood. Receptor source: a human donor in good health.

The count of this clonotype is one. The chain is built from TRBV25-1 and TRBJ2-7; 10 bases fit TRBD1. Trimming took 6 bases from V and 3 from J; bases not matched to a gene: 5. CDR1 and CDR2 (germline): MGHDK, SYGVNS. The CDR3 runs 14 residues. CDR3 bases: TGTGCCAGCAGCCGGGACAGGGGTATCTACGAGCAGTACTTC. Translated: CASSRDRGIYEQYF.

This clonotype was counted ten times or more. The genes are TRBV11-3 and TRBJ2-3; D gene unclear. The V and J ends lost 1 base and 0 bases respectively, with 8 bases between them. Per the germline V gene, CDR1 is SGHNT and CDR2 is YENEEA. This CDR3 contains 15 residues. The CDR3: CASSLGATSTDTQYF. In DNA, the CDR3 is TGTGCCAGCAGCTTAGGAGCGACTAGCACAGATACGCAGTATTTT.

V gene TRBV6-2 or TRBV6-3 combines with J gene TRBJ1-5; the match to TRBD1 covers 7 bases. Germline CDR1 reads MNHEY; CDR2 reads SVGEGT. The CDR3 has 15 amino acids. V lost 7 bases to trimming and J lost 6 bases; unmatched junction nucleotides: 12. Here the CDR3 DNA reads TGTGCCAGCACCCCGAGACAGGGTTATCCTCAGCCCCAGCATTTT. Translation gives CASTPRQGYPQPQHF.

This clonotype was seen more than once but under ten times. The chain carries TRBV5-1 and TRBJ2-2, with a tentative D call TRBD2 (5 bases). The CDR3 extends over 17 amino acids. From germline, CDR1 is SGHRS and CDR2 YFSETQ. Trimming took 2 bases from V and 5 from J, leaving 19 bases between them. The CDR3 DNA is TGCGCCAGCAGCTTAGAACTAACTAGTCTGGGGACCGGGGAGCTGTTTTTT. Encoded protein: CASSLELTSLGTGELFF.

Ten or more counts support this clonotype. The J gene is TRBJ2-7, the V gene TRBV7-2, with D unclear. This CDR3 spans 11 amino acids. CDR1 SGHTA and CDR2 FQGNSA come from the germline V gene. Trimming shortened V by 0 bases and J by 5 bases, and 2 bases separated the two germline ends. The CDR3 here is CASSLANEQYF. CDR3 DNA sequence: TGTGCCAGCAGCTTAGCAAACGAGCAGTACTTC.

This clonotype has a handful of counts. CDR3 protein: CASSSGFRQPQHF. CDR3 coding DNA: TGTGCCAGCAGTTCAGGGTTTCGTCAGCCCCAGCATTTT. The chain combines TRBV7-2 with TRBJ1-5; D might be TRBD1 (5 bases). The CDR3 length is 13 residues. The V gene lost 6 bases and the J gene lost 6 bases, with 12 bases spanning the gap. Germline V gene sequence: CDR1 SGHTA, CDR2 FQGNSA.

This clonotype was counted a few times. Here the CDR3 DNA reads TGTGCCAGCAGTCCCCGGGGGGGCAGCAATCAGCCCCAGCATTTT. Its translation is CASSPRGGSNQPQHF. This sequence joins TRBV6-5 and TRBJ1-5; TRBD1 is a possible D gene (6 bases). Between the trimmed V and J ends, which lost 5 bases and 1 base, there was a span of 12 bases. Germline V gives CDR1 MNHEY, CDR2 SVGAGI. This CDR3 contains 15 residues.

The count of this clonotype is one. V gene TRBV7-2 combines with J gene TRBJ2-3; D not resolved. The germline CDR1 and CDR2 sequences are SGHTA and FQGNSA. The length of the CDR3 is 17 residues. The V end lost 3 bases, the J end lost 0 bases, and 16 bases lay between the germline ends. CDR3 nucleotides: TGTGCCAGCAGCTTCCCGGCTAGTGGTTGGAGCACAGATACGCAGTATTTT. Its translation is CASSFPASGWSTDTQYF.

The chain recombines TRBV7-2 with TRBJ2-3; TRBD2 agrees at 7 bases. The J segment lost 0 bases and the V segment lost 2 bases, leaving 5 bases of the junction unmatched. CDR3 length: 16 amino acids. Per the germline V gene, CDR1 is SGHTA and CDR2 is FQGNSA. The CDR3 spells CASSLLAASSTDTQYF. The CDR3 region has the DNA TGTGCCAGCAGCTTACTAGCGGCAAGTAGCACAGATACGCAGTATTTT.

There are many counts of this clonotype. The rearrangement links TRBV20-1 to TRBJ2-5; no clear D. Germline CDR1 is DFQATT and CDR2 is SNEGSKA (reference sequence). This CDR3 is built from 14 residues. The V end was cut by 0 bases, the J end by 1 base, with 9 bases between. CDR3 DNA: TGCAGTGCTAGAGATGTGCAGAGCCAAGAGACCCAGTACTTC. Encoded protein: CSARDVQSQETQYF.

The CDR3 protein is CASSVRRQGTGELFF. CDR3 DNA sequence: TGTGCCAGCAGCGTAAGACGACAGGGAACCGGGGAGCTGTTTTTT. V and J are TRBV9 and TRBJ2-2; 7 positions match TRBD1. Germline CDR1 and CDR2: SGDLS and YYNGEE. The CDR3 is 15 residues long. The J segment lost 5 bases and the V segment lost 1 base, leaving 5 bases of the junction unmatched.

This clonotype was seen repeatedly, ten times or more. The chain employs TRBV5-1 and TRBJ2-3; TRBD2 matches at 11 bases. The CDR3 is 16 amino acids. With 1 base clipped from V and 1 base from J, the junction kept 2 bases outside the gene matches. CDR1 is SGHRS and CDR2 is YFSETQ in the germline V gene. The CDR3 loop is CASSLLTSGGTDTQYF. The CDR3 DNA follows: TGCGCCAGCAGCTTGTTGACTAGCGGGGGCACAGATACGCAGTATTTT.

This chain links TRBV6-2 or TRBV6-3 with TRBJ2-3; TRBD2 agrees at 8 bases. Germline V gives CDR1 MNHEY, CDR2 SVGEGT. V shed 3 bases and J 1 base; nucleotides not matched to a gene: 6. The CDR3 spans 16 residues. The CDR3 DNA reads TGTGCCAGCAGTTATGAAGCGGGAGTAGGCACAGATACGCAGTATTTT. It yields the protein CASSYEAGVGTDTQYF.

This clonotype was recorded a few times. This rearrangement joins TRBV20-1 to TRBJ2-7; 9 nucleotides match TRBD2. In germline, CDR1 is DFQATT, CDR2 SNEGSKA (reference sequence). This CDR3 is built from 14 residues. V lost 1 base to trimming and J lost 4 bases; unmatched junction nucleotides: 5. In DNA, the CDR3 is TGCAGTGCTAGAGCGAGCGGGAGGACGTACGAGCAGTACTTC. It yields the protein CSARASGRTYEQYF.